This entry lists 21 T cell receptor beta chains sequenced from one sample in a study of cytomegalovirus exposure and HLA in healthy donors. PCR used 60 Vbeta primers and 13 Jbeta primers. Method: immunoSEQ multiplex PCR; TCRdb's copy keeps in-frame clones and lacks some. This repertoire includes approximately 58,000 clones. Sequencing input: PBMCs. All receptors derive from a man in his thirties or forties in good health and CMV-seropositive.

The chain uses TRBV5-1 and TRBJ2-5; unclear D gene. This CDR3 has 13 residues. Trimming stripped 0 bases from V and 2 bases from J, with 5 bases between. In germline, CDR1 is SGHRS, CDR2 YFSETQ. CDR3 coding DNA: TGCGCCAGCAGCTTGGACAGTCAAGAGACCCAGTACTTC. Translation: CASSLDSQETQYF. The whole variable domain, filled in from reference TRBV5-1 and TRBJ2-5, reads KAGVTQTPRYLIKTRGQQVTLSCSPISGHRSVSWYQQTPGQGLQFLFEYFSETQRNKGNFPGRFSGRQFSNSRSEMNVSTLELGDSALYLCASSLDSQETQYFGPGTRLLVL.

The CDR3 DNA reads as TGTGCCAGCAGCGCGCGGGGACTGGCCCTCAATGAGCAGTTCTTC. It translates to CASSARGLALNEQFF. The J gene is TRBJ2-1, the V gene TRBV11-3; D is possibly TRBD2 (6 bases). The V and J ends lost 5 bases and 6 bases respectively, with 17 bases between them. Germline V gene sequence: CDR1 SGHNT, CDR2 YENEEA. The CDR3 runs to 15 residues.

The chain uses TRBV6-5 and TRBJ2-7, with 9 positions matching TRBD1. Per the germline V gene, CDR1 is MNHEY and CDR2 is SVGAGI. The V and J ends lost 3 bases and 3 bases, in that order; junction bases with no gene match: 6. This CDR3 has 15 residues. CDR3: CASSYGTGLDYEQYF. The CDR3 DNA reads TGTGCCAGCAGTTATGGGACAGGGCTCGACTACGAGCAGTACTTC.

The V gene is TRBV19, the J gene TRBJ2-5; tentatively, D is TRBD2 (6 bases). The CDR3 is 14 residues long. V lost 1 base and J 4 bases, leaving 10 bases between the germline ends. Germline assignment: CDR1 LNHDA and CDR2 SQIVND (reference sequence). The CDR3 sequence is CASSIGSGGETQYF. CDR3 coding DNA: TGTGCCAGTAGTATAGGTTCCGGGGGAGAGACCCAGTACTTC.

V and J are TRBV5-1 and TRBJ2-5; a weak D match, TRBD2 (6 bases). V was pared by 5 bases and J by 1 base, with 9 bases between. The CDR3 consists of 13 residues. The germline V gene has CDR1 SGHRS and CDR2 YFSETQ. CDR3: CASSTSPQETQYF. As DNA, the CDR3 is TGCGCCAGCAGTACTAGCCCCCAAGAGACCCAGTACTTC.

The V call is TRBV6-5, the J call TRBJ1-6, with TRBD1 as a possible D gene (5 bases). CDR3 size: 13 residues. Trimming cost V 10 bases and J 10 bases, with 17 bases left between them. Germline V gives CDR1 MNHEY, CDR2 SVGAGI. Here the CDR3 DNA reads TGTGCCACCCAAATGGGGGGAGGATCACCCCTCCACTTT. Protein product: CATQMGGGSPLHF.

The chain has TRBV7-9 and TRBJ1-2, with a tentative D call TRBD1 (6 bases). Looked up from germline, CDR1 is SEHNR and CDR2 is FQNEAQ (reference sequence). This CDR3 region has 16 residues. V was cut by 1 base and J by 5 bases, with 17 bases left in between. Here the CDR3 DNA reads TGTGCCAGCAGCTTAGTGGCAGGGGCTCATTGGTATGGCTACACCTTC. Its protein is CASSLVAGAHWYGYTF.

The chain recombines TRBV25-1 with TRBJ2-7, with TRBD1 as a possible D gene (5 bases). Trimming pared 3 bases from V and 2 bases from J, leaving 11 bases between. The CDR3 is 14 residues long. Germline V CDR1 and CDR2: MGHDK, SYGVNS. The CDR3 DNA sequence: TGTGCCAGCAGTGAGCAGGGCTCAGCCTACGAGCAGTACTTC. This sequence encodes CASSEQGSAYEQYF.

The chain couples TRBV6-1 to TRBJ1-1; unclear D gene. Deletions cut 3 bases from V and 0 bases from J, with 5 bases between. The CDR3 covers 13 residues. Germline-derived CDR1 and CDR2 are MNHNS and SASEGT. As DNA, the CDR3 is TGTGCCAGCAGTGATATATTGAACACTGAAGCTTTCTTT. Protein sequence: CASSDILNTEAFF.

V is TRBV5-1 and J is TRBJ1-6; 10 bases fit TRBD1. Trimming cost V 4 bases and J 9 bases; bases outside gene matches: 7. The CDR3 has 15 amino acids. The germline gives CDR1 SGHRS, CDR2 YFSETQ. The CDR3 sequence: CASSQGTGAGSPLHF. For the CDR3, the DNA is TGCGCCAGCAGCCAAGGGACAGGGGCTGGTTCACCCCTCCACTTT.

The chain links TRBV29-1 to TRBJ2-7; 9 bases are shared with TRBD2. CDR1 and CDR2 from the germline V gene are SQVTM and ANQGSEA. This CDR3 contains 15 residues. The V segment lost 1 base and the J segment 4 bases; nucleotides outside the gene matches: 8. The CDR3, as DNA: TGCAGCGTTGAAGTGTTGACTAGCGGTACTTACGAGCAGTACTTC. As protein: CSVEVLTSGTYEQYF.

The chain recombines TRBV19 with TRBJ2-5, with TRBD2 as a possible D gene (5 bases). The CDR3 consists of 13 residues. Trimming took 8 bases from V and 2 from J, leaving 12 bases between them. CDR1 and CDR2 (germline): LNHDA, SQIVND (reference sequence). The CDR3 nucleotides read TGTGCCAGTCAAAGGACGGGACAAGAGACCCAGTACTTC. Its protein is CASQRTGQETQYF.

This rearrangement joins TRBV7-2 to TRBJ2-7; 9 bases map to TRBD1. V dropped 5 bases and J dropped 3; count of bases not matched to a gene: 8. Germline V gene lookup returns CDR1 SGHTA and CDR2 FQGNSA. This CDR3 contains 15 residues. The CDR3 region is CASSTRDRAVYEQYF. The DNA for the CDR3 is TGTGCCAGCAGCACCCGGGACAGGGCAGTCTACGAGCAGTACTTC. The full variable domain, with the rest looked up from reference TRBV7-2 and TRBJ2-7, is GAGVSQSPSNKVTEKGKDVELRCDPISGHTALYWYRQSLGQGLEFLIYFQGNSAPDKSGLPSDRFSAERTGGSVSTLTIQRTQQEDSAVYLCASSTRDRAVYEQYFGPGTRLTVT.

V usage is TRBV29-1 and J usage is TRBJ1-1; 7 bases map to TRBD1. The CDR3 is made up of 14 amino acids. Germline-derived CDR1 and CDR2 are SQVTM and ANQGSEA. With 6 bases clipped from V and 4 bases from J, the junction kept 11 bases outside the gene matches. CDR3 amino acids: CSVTRDSSGTEAFF. The DNA of the CDR3 is TGCAGCGTCACCCGGGACAGCAGCGGCACTGAAGCTTTCTTT.

The rearrangement uses TRBV7-8 and TRBJ2-5; 10 bases are shared with TRBD2. Germline V gene data show CDR1 as SGHVS and CDR2 as FQNEAQ. The CDR3 is made up of 13 amino acids. CDR3 bases: TGTGCAAGCGGGCTAGCGGGAGTGGAGACCCAGTACTTC. This codes for CASGLAGVETQYF.

CDR3 sequence: CASSLGGQGAAYEQYF. CDR3 bases: TGCGCCAGCAGCTTAGGGGGACAGGGGGCCGCCTACGAGCAGTACTTC. The chain carries TRBV5-1 and TRBJ2-7; 12 positions match TRBD1. V was clipped by 2 bases and J by 2 bases; unmatched bases: 5. The CDR3 spans 16 residues. CDR1 is SGHRS and CDR2 is YFSETQ in the germline V gene.

The chain recombines TRBV29-1 with TRBJ2-3, with 9 nucleotides matching TRBD2. The junction had 8 bases not matched to a gene; V was cut back by 4 bases and J by 3 bases. This CDR3 is built from 15 residues. Per germline, CDR1 SQVTM and CDR2 ANQGSEA. The CDR3 here is CSVGPAAGGTDTQYF. CDR3 bases: TGCAGCGTTGGCCCGGCGGCGGGGGGGACAGATACGCAGTATTTT.

The chain carries TRBV7-2 and TRBJ1-1, with D possibly matching TRBD1 (5 bases). This CDR3 has 17 residues. Deletions cut 5 bases from V and 9 bases from J, with 28 bases between. In germline, CDR1 is SGHTA, CDR2 FQGNSA. CDR3 loop: CASSPVSGPGGLGQAFF. In nucleotides, the CDR3 is TGTGCCAGCAGCCCAGTAAGTGGACCAGGCGGCTTGGGGCAAGCTTTCTTT.

The J gene is TRBJ2-5, the V gene TRBV18; D perhaps matches TRBD2 (6 bases). Trimming pared 2 bases from V and 2 bases from J, leaving 15 bases between. CDR1 KGHSH and CDR2 LQKENI come from the germline V gene. CDR3 length: 16 amino acids. The CDR3 region is CASSPTGGRGQETQYF. The DNA for the CDR3 is TGTGCCAGCTCACCAACTGGAGGGAGAGGGCAAGAGACCCAGTACTTC.

The chain employs TRBV13 and TRBJ1-5, with D unresolved. The CDR3 totals 14 residues. V lost 4 bases to trimming and J lost 2 bases, with 9 bases between them. The V gene's germline CDR1 is PRHDT and CDR2 FYEKMQ (reference sequence). The CDR3 DNA sequence: TGTGCCAGCAGCTCCCGGCAGGGCAATCAGCCCCAGCATTTT. Translated: CASSSRQGNQPQHF.

The V gene is TRBV30, the J gene TRBJ2-7; 11 nucleotides agree with TRBD1. From germline, CDR1 is GTSNPN and CDR2 SVGIG (reference sequence). Unmatched junction bases numbered 4, after V lost 0 bases and J lost 0 bases. The CDR3 is made up of 16 amino acids. Here the CDR3 reads CAWSVRGQGASYEQYF. The DNA of the CDR3 is TGTGCCTGGAGTGTTCGCGGACAGGGGGCCTCCTACGAGCAGTACTTC.